This T cell receptor beta chain was captured by sequencing in a study of breast tumors, draining lymph nodes, adjacent tissues. Samples came from axillary lymph nodes draining the breast cancer. A few counts support this clonotype. MiXCR, applied by TCRdb to the multiplex PCR reads, yields one record per CDR3 protein. Here the sample spans 150,000 to 200,000 distinct CDR3 sequences, about 30% being singletons. Germline-derived CDR1 and CDR2 are PRHDT and FYEKMQ (reference sequence). The CDR3 contains 14 residues. Trimming shortened V by 5 bases and J by 9 bases, and 17 bases separated the two germline ends.

J is TRBJ2-4 and V is TRBV13; tentative D call: TRBD2 (6 bases). The sequence derives from a female donor with breast cancer. Some clones in this sample may be carry-over from other donors' samples. Sequencing was done on a sample of axillary lymph node tissue. CDR3 residues: CASSLEGGRPIQYF. CDR3 DNA sequence: TGTGCCAGCAGCCTTGAGGGTGGGAGGCCCATTCAGTACTTC.